This T cell receptor beta chain is drawn from a study of shared clonotypes between healthy human individuals. Study-level background: Donor ages ranged 18 to 49 years: a couple of women, a few men.

The method was immunoSEQ multiplex PCR; TCRdb's version includes in-frame clones alone and lacks a portion of them. This table holds 470,000 or so clones, approximately 80% found once. Trimming shortened V by 2 bases and J by 3 bases, and 11 bases separated the two germline ends. CDR1 is SGHRS and CDR2 is YFSETQ in the germline V gene. This CDR3 has 15 amino acids. The receptor was isolated from a woman aged 35 to 49 in good health. Some clones in this sample may be carry-over from other donors' samples. Material for sequencing was PBMCs. The J gene is TRBJ1-4, the V gene TRBV5-1; no definite D call. CDR3 sequence reads: CASSFYGVPNEKLFF. The CDR3 DNA reads TGCGCCAGCAGCTTTTATGGGGTTCCTAATGAAAAACTGTTTTTT.